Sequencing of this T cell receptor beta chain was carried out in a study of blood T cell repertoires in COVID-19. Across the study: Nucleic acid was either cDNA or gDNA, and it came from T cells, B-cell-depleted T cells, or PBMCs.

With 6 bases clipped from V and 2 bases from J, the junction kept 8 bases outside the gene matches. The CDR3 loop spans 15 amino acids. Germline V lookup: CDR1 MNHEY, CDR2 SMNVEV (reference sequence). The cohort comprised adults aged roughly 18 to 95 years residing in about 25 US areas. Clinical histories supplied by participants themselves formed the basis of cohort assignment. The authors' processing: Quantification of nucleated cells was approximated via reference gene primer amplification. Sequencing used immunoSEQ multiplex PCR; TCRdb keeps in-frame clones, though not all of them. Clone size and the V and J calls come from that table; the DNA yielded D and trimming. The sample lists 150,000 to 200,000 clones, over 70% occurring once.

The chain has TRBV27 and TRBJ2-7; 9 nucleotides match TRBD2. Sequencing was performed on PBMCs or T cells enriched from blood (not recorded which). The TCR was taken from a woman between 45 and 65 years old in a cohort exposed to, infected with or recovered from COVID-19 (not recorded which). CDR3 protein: CASRWREGQAYEQYF. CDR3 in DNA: TGTGCCAGCAGATGGCGGGAGGGCCAGGCCTACGAGCAGTACTTC.